This T cell receptor (beta chain) was recovered during a study of blood T cell repertoires in COVID-19. For the study at large: The origin of the acute and convalescent COVID-19 samples was the United States, Italy and Spain. PBMCs, B-cell-depleted T cells, or T cells provided the cDNA or gDNA that made up the material.

As originally analysed: Using reference gene primer amplification, nucleated cell counts were estimated. The data were produced by immunoSEQ multiplex PCR, yet TCRdb's version contains in-frame clones alone and is incomplete. Clone size and V and J calls were adopted from that table, with D and trimming inferred from the DNA. Of 150,000 or so clones in the sample, about 86% were seen once. The CDR3 extends over 14 amino acids. The V gene's germline CDR1 is MNHEY and CDR2 SVGAGI. The junction had 10 bases not matched to a gene; V was cut back by 9 bases and J by 4 bases. The rearrangement links TRBV6-5 to TRBJ2-7; TRBD1 aligns across 9 bases. The receptor comes from a woman in her sixties or seventies with acute or convalescent COVID-19. The specimen was peripheral blood. The DNA of the CDR3 is TGTGCCAGTACGACCCGGGACAGGGTGTACGAGCAGTACTTC. Encoded protein: CASTTRDRVYEQYF.